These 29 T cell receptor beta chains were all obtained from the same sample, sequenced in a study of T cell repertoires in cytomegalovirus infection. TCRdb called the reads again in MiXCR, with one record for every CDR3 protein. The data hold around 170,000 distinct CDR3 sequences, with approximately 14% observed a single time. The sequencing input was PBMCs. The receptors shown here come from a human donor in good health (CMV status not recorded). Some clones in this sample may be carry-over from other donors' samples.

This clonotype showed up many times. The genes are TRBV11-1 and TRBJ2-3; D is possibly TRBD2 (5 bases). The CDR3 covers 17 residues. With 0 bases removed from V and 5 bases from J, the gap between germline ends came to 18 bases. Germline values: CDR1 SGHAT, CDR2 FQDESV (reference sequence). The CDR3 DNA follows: TGTGCCAGCAGCTTAGCGAGGGCAGCTGCCCGTATAGATACGCAGTATTTT. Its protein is CASSLARAAARIDTQYF.

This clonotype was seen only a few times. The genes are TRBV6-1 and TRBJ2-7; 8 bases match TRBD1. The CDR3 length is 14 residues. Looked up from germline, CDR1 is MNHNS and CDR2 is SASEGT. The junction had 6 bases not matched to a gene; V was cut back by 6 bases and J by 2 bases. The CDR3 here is CASSPGTGPYEQYF. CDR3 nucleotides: TGTGCCAGCAGCCCCGGGACAGGACCCTACGAGCAGTACTTC.

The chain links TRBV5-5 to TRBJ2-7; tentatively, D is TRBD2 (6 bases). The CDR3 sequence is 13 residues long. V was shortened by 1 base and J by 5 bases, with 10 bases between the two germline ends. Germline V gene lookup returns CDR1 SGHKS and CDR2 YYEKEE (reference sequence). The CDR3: CASSLRLVNEQYF. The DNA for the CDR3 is TGTGCCAGCAGCTTGAGACTAGTGAACGAGCAGTACTTC.

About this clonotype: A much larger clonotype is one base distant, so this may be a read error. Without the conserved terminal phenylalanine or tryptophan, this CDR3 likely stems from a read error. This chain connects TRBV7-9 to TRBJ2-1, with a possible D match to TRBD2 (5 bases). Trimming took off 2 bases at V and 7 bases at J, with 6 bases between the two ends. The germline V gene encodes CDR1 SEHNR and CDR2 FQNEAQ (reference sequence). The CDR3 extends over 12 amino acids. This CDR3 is CASSLRRNEQFL. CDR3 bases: TGTGCCAGCAGCTTAAGGAGGAATGAGCAGTTCTTA.

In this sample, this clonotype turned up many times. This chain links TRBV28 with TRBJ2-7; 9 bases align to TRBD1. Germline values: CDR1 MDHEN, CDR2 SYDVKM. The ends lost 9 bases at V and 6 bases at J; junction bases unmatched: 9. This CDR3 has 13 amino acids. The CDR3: CASWDRASGEQYF. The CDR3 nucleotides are TGTGCCAGTTGGGACAGGGCTTCTGGCGAGCAGTACTTC.

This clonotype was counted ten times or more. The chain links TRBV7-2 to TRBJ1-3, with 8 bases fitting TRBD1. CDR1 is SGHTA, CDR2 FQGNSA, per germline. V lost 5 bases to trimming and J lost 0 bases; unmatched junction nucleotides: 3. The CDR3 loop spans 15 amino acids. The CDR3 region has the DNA TGTGCCAGCAGCCTTGGGACAGGCTCTGGAAACACCATATATTTT. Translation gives CASSLGTGSGNTIYF.

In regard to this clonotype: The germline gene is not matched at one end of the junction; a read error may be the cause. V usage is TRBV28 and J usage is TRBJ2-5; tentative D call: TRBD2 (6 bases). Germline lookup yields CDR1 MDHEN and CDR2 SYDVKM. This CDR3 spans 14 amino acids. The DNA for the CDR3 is TGTGCCAGCAGTATCCCTAGCGATCAAGGGACCCAGTACTTC. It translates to CASSIPSDQGTQYF.

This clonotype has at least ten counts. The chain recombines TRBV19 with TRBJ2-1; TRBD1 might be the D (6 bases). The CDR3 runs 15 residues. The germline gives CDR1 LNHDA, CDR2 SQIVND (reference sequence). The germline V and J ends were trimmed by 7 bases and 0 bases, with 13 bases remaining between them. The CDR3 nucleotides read TGTGCCAGTACCATTACAGGGAGCTCCTACAATGAGCAGTTCTTC. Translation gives CASTITGSSYNEQFF.

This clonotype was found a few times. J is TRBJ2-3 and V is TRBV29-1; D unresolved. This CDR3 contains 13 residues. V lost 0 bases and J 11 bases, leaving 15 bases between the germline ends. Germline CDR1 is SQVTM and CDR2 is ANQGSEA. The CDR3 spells CSVEDTFPRVQYF. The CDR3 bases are TGCAGCGTTGAAGATACGTTCCCCCGGGTGCAGTATTTT.

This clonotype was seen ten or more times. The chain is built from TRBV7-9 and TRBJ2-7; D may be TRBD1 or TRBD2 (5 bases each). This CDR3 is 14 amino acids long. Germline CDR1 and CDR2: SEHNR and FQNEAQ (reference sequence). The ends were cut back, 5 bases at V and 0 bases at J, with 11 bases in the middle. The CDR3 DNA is TGTGCCAGCAGCCTACCAGGGAGCTCCTACGAGCAGTACTTC. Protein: CASSLPGSSYEQYF. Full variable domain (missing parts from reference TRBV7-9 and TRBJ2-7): DTGVSQNPRHKITKRGQNVTFRCDPISEHNRLYWYRQTLGQGPEFLTYFQNEAQLEKSRLLSDRFSAERPKGSFSTLEIQRTEQGDSAMYLCASSLPGSSYEQYFGPGTRLTVT.

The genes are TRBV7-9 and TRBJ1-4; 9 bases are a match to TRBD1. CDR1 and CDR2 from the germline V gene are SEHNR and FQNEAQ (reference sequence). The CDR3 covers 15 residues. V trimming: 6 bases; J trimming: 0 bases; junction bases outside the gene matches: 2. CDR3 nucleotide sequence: TGTGCCAGCAGAAGGGACAGGGCAACTAATGAAAAACTGTTTTTT. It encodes CASRRDRATNEKLFF.

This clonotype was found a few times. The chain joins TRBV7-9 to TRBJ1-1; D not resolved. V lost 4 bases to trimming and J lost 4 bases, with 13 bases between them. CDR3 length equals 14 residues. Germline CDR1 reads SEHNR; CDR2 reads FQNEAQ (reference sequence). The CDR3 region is CASSSFVSGTEAFF. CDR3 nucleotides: TGTGCCAGCAGCTCATTCGTCTCAGGCACTGAAGCTTTCTTT.

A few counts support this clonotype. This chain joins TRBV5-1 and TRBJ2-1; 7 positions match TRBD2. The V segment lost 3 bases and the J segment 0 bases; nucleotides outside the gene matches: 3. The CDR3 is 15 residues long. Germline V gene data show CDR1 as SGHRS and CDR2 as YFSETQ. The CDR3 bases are TGCGCCAGCAGCTCGCTAGCGGACTCCTACAATGAGCAGTTCTTC. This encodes CASSSLADSYNEQFF.

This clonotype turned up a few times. CDR3 sequence (DNA): TGCGCCAGCAGCCTACCGGTGGGTGAAGAGTCGGAAAAACTGTTTTTT. Amino acid sequence: CASSLPVGEESEKLFF. The genes are TRBV5-1 and TRBJ1-4; D uncertain. V gave up 4 bases and J gave up 8 bases, with 21 bases separating them. Per germline, CDR1 SGHRS and CDR2 YFSETQ. CDR3 size: 16 residues.

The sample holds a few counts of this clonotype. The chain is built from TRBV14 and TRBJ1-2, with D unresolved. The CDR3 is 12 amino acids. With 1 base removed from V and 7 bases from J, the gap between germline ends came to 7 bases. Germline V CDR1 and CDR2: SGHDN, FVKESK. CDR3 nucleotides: TGTGCCAGCAGCCAAGTGGCCTCTGGCTACACCTTC. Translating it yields CASSQVASGYTF.

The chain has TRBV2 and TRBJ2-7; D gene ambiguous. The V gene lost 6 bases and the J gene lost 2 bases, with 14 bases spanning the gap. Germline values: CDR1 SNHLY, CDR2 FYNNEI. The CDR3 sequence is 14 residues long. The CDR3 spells CASRARHPPYEQYF. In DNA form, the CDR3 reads TGTGCCAGCAGGGCCCGACACCCACCCTACGAGCAGTACTTC. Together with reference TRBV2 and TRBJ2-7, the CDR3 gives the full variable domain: EPEVTQTPSHQVTQMGQEVILRCVPISNHLYFYWYRQILGQKVEFLVSFYNNEISEKSEIFDDQFSVERPDGSNFTLKIRSTKLEDSAMYFCASRARHPPYEQYFGPGTRLTVT.

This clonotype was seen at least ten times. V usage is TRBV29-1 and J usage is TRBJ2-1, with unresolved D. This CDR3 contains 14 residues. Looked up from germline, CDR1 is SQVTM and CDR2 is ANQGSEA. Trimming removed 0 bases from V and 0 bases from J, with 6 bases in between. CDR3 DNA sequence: TGCAGCGTTGAAGAAGCAAGCTCCTACAATGAGCAGTTCTTC. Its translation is CSVEEASSYNEQFF.

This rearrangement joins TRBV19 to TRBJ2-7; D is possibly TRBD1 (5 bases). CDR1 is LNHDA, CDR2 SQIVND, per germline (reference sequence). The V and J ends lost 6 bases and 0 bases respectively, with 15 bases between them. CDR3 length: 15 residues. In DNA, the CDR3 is TGTGCCAGTAGCCAGCAGGGCCGTCGCTCCTACGAGCAGTACTTC. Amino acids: CASSQQGRRSYEQYF.

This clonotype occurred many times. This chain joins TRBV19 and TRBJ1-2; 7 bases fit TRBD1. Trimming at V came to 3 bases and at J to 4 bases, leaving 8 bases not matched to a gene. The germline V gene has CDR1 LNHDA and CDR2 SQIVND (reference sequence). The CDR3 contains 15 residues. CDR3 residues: CASSMLDRRSYGYTF. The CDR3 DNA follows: TGTGCCAGTAGTATGCTGGACAGGCGGTCCTATGGCTACACCTTC.

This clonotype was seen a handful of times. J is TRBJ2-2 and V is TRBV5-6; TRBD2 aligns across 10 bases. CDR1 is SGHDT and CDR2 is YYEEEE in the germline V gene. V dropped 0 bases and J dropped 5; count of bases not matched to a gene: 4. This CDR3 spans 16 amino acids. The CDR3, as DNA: TGTGCCAGCAGCTTGGAGGCTAGCGGGGGTACCGGGGAGCTGTTTTTT. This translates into CASSLEASGGTGELFF. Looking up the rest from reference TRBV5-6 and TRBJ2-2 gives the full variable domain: DAGVTQSPTHLIKTRGQQVTLRCSPKSGHDTVSWYQQALGQGPQFIFQYYEEEERQRGNFPDRFSGHQFPNYSSELNVNALLLGDSALYLCASSLEASGGTGELFFGEGSRLTVL.

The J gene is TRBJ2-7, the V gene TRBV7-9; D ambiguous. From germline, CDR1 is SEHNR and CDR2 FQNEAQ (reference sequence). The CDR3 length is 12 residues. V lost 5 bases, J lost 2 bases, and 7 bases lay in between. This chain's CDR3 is CASSRRPYEQYF. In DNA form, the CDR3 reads TGTGCCAGCAGCCGGAGACCCTACGAGCAGTACTTC.

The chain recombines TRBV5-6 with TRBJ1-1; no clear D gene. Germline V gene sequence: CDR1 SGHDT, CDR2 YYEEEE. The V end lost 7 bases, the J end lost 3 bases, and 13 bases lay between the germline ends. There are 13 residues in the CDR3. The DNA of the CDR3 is TGTGCCAGCCGTCGTCAAATAGACACTGAAGCTTTCTTT. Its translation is CASRRQIDTEAFF. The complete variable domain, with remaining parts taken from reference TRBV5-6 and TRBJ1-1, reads DAGVTQSPTHLIKTRGQQVTLRCSPKSGHDTVSWYQQALGQGPQFIFQYYEEEERQRGNFPDRFSGHQFPNYSSELNVNALLLGDSALYLCASRRQIDTEAFFGQGTRLTVV.

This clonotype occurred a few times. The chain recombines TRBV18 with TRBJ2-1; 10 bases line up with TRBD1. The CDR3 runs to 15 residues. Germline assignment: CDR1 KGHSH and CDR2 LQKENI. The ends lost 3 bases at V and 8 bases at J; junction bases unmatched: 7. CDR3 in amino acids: CASSPTGQGNHEQFF. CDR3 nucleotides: TGTGCCAGCTCACCTACGGGACAGGGGAACCATGAGCAGTTCTTC. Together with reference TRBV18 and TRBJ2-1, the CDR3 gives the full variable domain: NAGVMQNPRHLVRRRGQEARLRCSPMKGHSHVYWYRQLPEEGLKFMVYLQKENIIDESGMPKERFSAEFPKEGPSILRIQQVVRGDSAAYFCASSPTGQGNHEQFFGPGTRLTVL.

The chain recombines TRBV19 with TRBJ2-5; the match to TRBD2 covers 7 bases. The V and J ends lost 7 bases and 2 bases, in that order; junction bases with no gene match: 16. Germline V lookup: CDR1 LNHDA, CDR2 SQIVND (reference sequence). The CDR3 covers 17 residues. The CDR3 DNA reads TGTGCCAGTATGGCGAGGGAGGGGAGGAAACGGCAAGAGACCCAGTACTTC. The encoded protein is CASMAREGRKRQETQYF.

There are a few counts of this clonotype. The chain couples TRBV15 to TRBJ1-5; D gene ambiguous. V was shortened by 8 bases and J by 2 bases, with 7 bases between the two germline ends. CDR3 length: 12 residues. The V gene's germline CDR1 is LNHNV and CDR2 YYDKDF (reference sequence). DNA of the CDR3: TGTGCCACCGGAGAGGGCAATCAGCCCCAGCATTTT. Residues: CATGEGNQPQHF.

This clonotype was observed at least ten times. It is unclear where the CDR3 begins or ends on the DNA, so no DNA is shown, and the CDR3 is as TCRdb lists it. The chain's CDR3 is CASSSRGIVNTEAFFGQGTRGAFF. The rearrangement uses TRBV19 and TRBJ1-1; the tabulated D call, TRBD1, remains unverified against the DNA. CDR1 is LNHDA and CDR2 is SQIVND in the germline V gene (reference sequence). The CDR3 comprises 24 residues, both ends counted.

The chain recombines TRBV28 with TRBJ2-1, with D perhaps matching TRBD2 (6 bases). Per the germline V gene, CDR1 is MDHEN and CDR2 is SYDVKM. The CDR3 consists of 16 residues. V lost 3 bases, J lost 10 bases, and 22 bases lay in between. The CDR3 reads CASSFRLALTAREQFF. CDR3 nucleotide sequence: TGTGCCAGCAGTTTCCGCCTAGCGCTAACAGCAAGAGAGCAGTTCTTC.

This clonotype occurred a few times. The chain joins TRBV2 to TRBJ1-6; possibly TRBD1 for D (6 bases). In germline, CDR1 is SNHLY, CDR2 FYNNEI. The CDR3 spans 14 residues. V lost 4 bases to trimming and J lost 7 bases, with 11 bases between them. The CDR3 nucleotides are TGTGCCAGCAGTGGAGGACAGCTGAATTCACCCCTCCACTTT. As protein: CASSGGQLNSPLHF.

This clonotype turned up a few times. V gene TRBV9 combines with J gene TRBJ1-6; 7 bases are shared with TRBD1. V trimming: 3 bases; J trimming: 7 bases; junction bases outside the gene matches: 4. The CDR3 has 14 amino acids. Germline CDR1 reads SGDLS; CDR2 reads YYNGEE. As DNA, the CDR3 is TGTGCCAGCAGCGCAGGGGGACCAAATTCACCCCTCCACTTT. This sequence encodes CASSAGGPNSPLHF.